This T cell receptor (beta chain) originates from a study of cytomegalovirus exposure and HLA in healthy donors. Trimming left V 3 bases short and J 4 bases short, with 10 bases between. CDR3 length: 13 residues. Germline assignment: CDR1 KGHSH and CDR2 LQKENI. Use of 60 Vbeta and 13 Jbeta primers characterized the PCR. Sequencing used immunoSEQ multiplex PCR; TCRdb keeps in-frame clones, though not all of them. The sample data list some 48,000 clones. What was sequenced was PBMCs. This chain joins TRBV18 and TRBJ2-7; possible D gene TRBD2, 5 bases. This TCR was sampled from a male donor in good health and CMV-seropositive. The CDR3 sequence is CASSPRSGYEQYF. CDR3 DNA sequence: TGTGCCAGCTCACCGCGAAGCGGTTACGAGCAGTACTTC.